This T cell receptor (beta chain) comes out of a study of beta chain features in type 1 diabetes. General observations from the study: Within each of all four CD4+ subsets, Type 1 diabetes patients had TCRB CDR3s that were moderately but significantly shorter.

Per germline, CDR1 MNHEY and CDR2 SMNVEV (reference sequence). The CDR3 is made up of 15 amino acids, end residues included. This clone was seen more than once but under ten times. Its antigen is undetermined. The limits of the CDR3 on the DNA are not certain, so only TCRdb's listed CDR3 is given. Per donor, one heparinised blood draw averaged roughly 110 mL. Expressed TCRB transcripts got sequenced, as all isolated RNA was reverse transcribed. Only in-frame clones appear in the TCRdb table, and some are missing; sequencing was by immunoSEQ multiplex PCR. The table lists a few hundred thousand clones, 9.6% of them singletons.

J is TRBJ1-5 and V is TRBV27. The source of this sequence is a man aged 30 to 45 with type 1 diabetes. Sequencing was carried out using central memory CD4+ T cells from blood. The CDR3 loop is CASSSSNLVNQPQHF.